This T cell receptor (beta chain) was recovered during a study of beta chain features in type 1 diabetes. For the study at large: Healthy donors, compared against patients, showed similar age, gender and cell yields. All samples combined gave around 98,000,000 sorted cells for examination.

For this clone: What it binds is unknown.

What was sequenced were expressed TCRB transcripts, since all of the isolated RNA had been reverse transcribed. Repertoires were generated with immunoSEQ multiplex PCR, while TCRdb's copy carries only in-frame clones and drops some. The table lists hundreds of thousands of clones, roughly 13% of them singletons. Study-wide results and limits: At VDJ recombination sites, type 1 diabetes patients had fewer insertions and more deleted nucleotides. Type 1 diabetes patients had moderately but significantly shorter TCRB CDR3s in all four CD4+ subsets.

The TCR sequence derives from a man between 18 and 29 years old with type 1 diabetes. Sequencing used naive CD4+ T cells from blood.

The CDR3 region is CAWRALVGITYEQYF. The DNA for the CDR3 is TGTGCCTGGAGAGCTCTAGTAGGAATTACCTACGAGCAGTACTTC. The chain couples TRBV30 to TRBJ2-7; D ambiguous. Germline CDR1 GTSNPN, CDR2 SVGIG (reference sequence). This CDR3 has 15 amino acids. The ends were cut back, 3 bases at V and 2 bases at J, with 17 bases in the middle.